The text below deals with one T cell receptor beta chain. The data were obtained in a study of CD8+CD57+ T cells in acquired aplastic anemia. According to the study, genomic DNA was the template for TCR beta VDJ and CDR3 profiling. TCRdb re-called the reads through MiXCR, storing one row per CDR3 protein. The sample carries some 200,000 distinct CDR3 sequences, 30% to 40% recorded once. CDR3 length equals 14 residues. Trimming cost V 3 bases and J 8 bases; bases outside gene matches: 7. Looked up from germline, CDR1 is LNHNV and CDR2 is YYDKDF (reference sequence). The rearrangement links TRBV15 to TRBJ2-7; 10 bases line up with TRBD1. The sequenced sample was sorted CD4+, CD8+, or CD8+CD57+ T cells (not recorded which) from PBMCs. The TCR was taken from a human donor in good health, serving as a control. The CDR3 protein is CATSRGTGVDQQYF. CDR3 DNA sequence: TGTGCCACCAGCAGGGGGACAGGGGTAGATCAGCAGTACTTC. Based on the CDR3 plus reference TRBV15 and TRBJ2-7, the full variable domain is DAMVIQNPRYQVTQFGKPVTLSCSQTLNHNVMYWYQQKSSQAPKLLFHYYDKDFNNEADTPDNFQSRRPNTSFCFLDIRSPGLGDTAMYLCATSRGTGVDQQYFGPGTRLTVT.